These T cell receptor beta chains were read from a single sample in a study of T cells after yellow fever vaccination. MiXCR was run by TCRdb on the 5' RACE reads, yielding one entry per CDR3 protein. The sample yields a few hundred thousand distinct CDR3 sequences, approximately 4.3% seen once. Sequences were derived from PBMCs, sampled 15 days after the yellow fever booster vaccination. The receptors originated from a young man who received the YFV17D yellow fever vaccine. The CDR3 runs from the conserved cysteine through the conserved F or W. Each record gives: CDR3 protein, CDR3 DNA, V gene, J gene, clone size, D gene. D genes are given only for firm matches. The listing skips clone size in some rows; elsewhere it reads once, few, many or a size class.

CDR3aa: CASSGRQGARTQYF
CDR3nt: TGTGCCAGCAGCGGGAGACAGGGGGCGCGTACGCAGTATTTT
v_gene: TRBV9
j_gene: TRBJ2-3
abundance: few
d_gene: TRBD1

CDR3aa: CASSVGTGGDQPQHF
CDR3nt: TGTGCCAGCTCGGTTGGGACCGGCGGGGATCAGCCCCAGCATTTT
v_gene: TRBV18
j_gene: TRBJ1-5
abundance: many
d_gene: -

CDR3aa: CASSPKSDGKGYGYTF
CDR3nt: TGTGCCAGCAGTCCCAAGAGTGATGGCAAGGGCTATGGCTACACCTTC
v_gene: TRBV6-5
j_gene: TRBJ1-2
abundance: many
d_gene: -

CDR3aa: CASSVGRDAYGYTF
CDR3nt: TGTGCCAGCAGCGTAGGGCGAGACGCTTATGGCTACACCTTC
v_gene: TRBV9
j_gene: TRBJ1-2
abundance: many
d_gene: -

CDR3aa: CASSLGGTGRETQYF
CDR3nt: TGTGCCAGCAGCTTAGGCGGGACAGGCCGGGAGACCCAGTACTTC
v_gene: TRBV7-6
j_gene: TRBJ2-5
abundance: many
d_gene: TRBD1

CDR3aa: CASSHPAGAKDGYTF
CDR3nt: TGTGCCAGCAGCCATCCGGCGGGGGCTAAGGATGGCTACACCTTC
v_gene: TRBV4-2
j_gene: TRBJ1-2
abundance: -
d_gene: -

CDR3aa: CASRFDPGTVRNTIYF
CDR3nt: TGTGCCAGCAGGTTCGACCCCGGGACAGTGAGAAACACCATATATTTT
v_gene: TRBV12-3/TRBV12-4
j_gene: TRBJ1-3
abundance: few
d_gene: TRBD1

CDR3aa: CASRNGAGWRSPLHF
CDR3nt: TGTGCCAGCCGGAATGGGGCAGGGTGGCGGTCACCCCTCCACTTT
v_gene: TRBV2
j_gene: TRBJ1-6
abundance: few
d_gene: -

CDR3aa: CSARQDGSNEKLFF
CDR3nt: TGCAGTGCTAGACAGGACGGATCTAATGAAAAACTGTTTTTT
v_gene: TRBV20-1
j_gene: TRBJ1-4
abundance: few
d_gene: -

CDR3aa: CSARVPDEQYF
CDR3nt: TGCAGTGCTAGAGTCCCGGACGAGCAGTACTTC
v_gene: TRBV20-1
j_gene: TRBJ2-7
abundance: -
d_gene: -

CDR3aa: CASSPGGRTQYF
CDR3nt: TGTGCCAGCAGTCCTGGAGGTAGGACCCAGTACTTC
v_gene: TRBV12-3/TRBV12-4
j_gene: TRBJ2-5
abundance: many
d_gene: -

CDR3aa: CASSKNIGSTDTQYF
CDR3nt: TGTGCCAGCAGCAAAAACATAGGAAGCACAGATACGCAGTATTTT
v_gene: TRBV7-9
j_gene: TRBJ2-3
abundance: few
d_gene: -

CDR3aa: CSGGRTGRTGELFF
CDR3nt: TGCAGCGGGGGGAGGACAGGACGCACCGGGGAGCTGTTTTTT
v_gene: TRBV29-1
j_gene: TRBJ2-2
abundance: many
d_gene: -

CDR3aa: CASSDGHPKGSPLHF
CDR3nt: TGTGCCAGCAGCGATGGGCACCCTAAGGGCTCACCCCTCCACTTT
v_gene: TRBV5-6
j_gene: TRBJ1-6
abundance: few
d_gene: -

CDR3aa: CASSGYYEQYF
CDR3nt: TGTGCCAGCTCTGGATACTACGAGCAGTACTTC
v_gene: TRBV28
j_gene: TRBJ2-7
abundance: many
d_gene: -

CDR3aa: CASSVQGFGAKNIQYF
CDR3nt: TGTGCCAGCAGCGTTCAGGGATTCGGGGCCAAAAACATTCAGTACTTC
v_gene: TRBV9
j_gene: TRBJ2-4
abundance: -
d_gene: -

CDR3aa: CAISDFGDFSYEQYF
CDR3nt: TGTGCCATCAGTGATTTCGGTGACTTTTCCTACGAGCAGTACTTC
v_gene: TRBV10-3
j_gene: TRBJ2-7
abundance: many
d_gene: -

CDR3aa: CASRGTSGSDTQYF
CDR3nt: TGTGCCAGCAGGGGGACTAGCGGATCAGATACGCAGTATTTT
v_gene: TRBV12-3/TRBV12-4
j_gene: TRBJ2-3
abundance: many
d_gene: TRBD2

CDR3aa: CASSETYQPQHF
CDR3nt: TGCGCCAGCAGTGAGACCTATCAGCCCCAGCATTTT
v_gene: TRBV10-1
j_gene: TRBJ1-5
abundance: few
d_gene: -

CDR3aa: CASHEEDYGYTF
CDR3nt: TGTGCCAGTCACGAGGAGGACTATGGCTACACCTTC
v_gene: TRBV9
j_gene: TRBJ1-2
abundance: many
d_gene: -

CDR3aa: CASSRAGPPAEGYTF
CDR3nt: TGTGCCAGCAGCCGAGCCGGGCCCCCCGCCGAGGGCTACACCTTC
v_gene: TRBV28
j_gene: TRBJ1-2
abundance: few
d_gene: -

CDR3aa: CASSKASPPEAFF
CDR3nt: TGTGCCAGCAGCAAAGCATCGCCCCCTGAAGCTTTCTTT
v_gene: TRBV21-1
j_gene: TRBJ1-1
abundance: -
d_gene: -

CDR3aa: CASSPTGGQSGEKLFF
CDR3nt: TGTGCCAGCAGTCCGACAGGGGGCCAAAGTGGTGAAAAACTTTTTTTT
v_gene: TRBV12-3/TRBV12-4
j_gene: TRBJ1-4
abundance: many
d_gene: TRBD1

CDR3aa: CASSFDRQETQYF
CDR3nt: TGTGCCAGCAGCTTCGACAGACAAGAGACCCAGTACTTC
v_gene: TRBV7-2
j_gene: TRBJ2-5
abundance: many
d_gene: -

CDR3aa: CASSQELPGQMNTEAFF
CDR3nt: TGCGCCAGCAGCCAAGAATTACCGGGCCAGATGAACACTGAAGCTTTCTTT
v_gene: TRBV4-1
j_gene: TRBJ1-1
abundance: many
d_gene: -

CDR3aa: CASSSNRGYSGYTF
CDR3nt: TGTGCCAGCAGCTCCAACAGGGGGTACTCTGGCTACACCTTC
v_gene: TRBV11-2
j_gene: TRBJ1-2
abundance: few
d_gene: TRBD1

CDR3aa: CASGQGAYDGPQHF
CDR3nt: TGCGCCAGCGGACAGGGGGCCTACGATGGGCCCCAGCATTTT
v_gene: TRBV4-3
j_gene: TRBJ1-5
abundance: many
d_gene: TRBD1

CDR3aa: CASSQTHNEQFF
CDR3nt: TGCGCCAGCAGTCAGACTCACAATGAGCAGTTCTTC
v_gene: TRBV4-1
j_gene: TRBJ2-1
abundance: -
d_gene: -

CDR3aa: CAGRGTDTQYF
CDR3nt: TGTGCCGGGAGGGGGACAGATACGCAGTATTTT
v_gene: TRBV7-2
j_gene: TRBJ2-3
abundance: few
d_gene: -

CDR3aa: CASSAGGDTGELFF
CDR3nt: TGCGCCAGCAGTGCAGGGGGGGACACCGGGGAGCTGTTTTTT
v_gene: TRBV4-3
j_gene: TRBJ2-2
abundance: many
d_gene: -

CDR3aa: CASSSGVPGELFF
CDR3nt: TGCGCCAGCAGCTCTGGAGTACCCGGGGAGCTGTTTTTT
v_gene: TRBV5-1
j_gene: TRBJ2-2
abundance: few
d_gene: -

CDR3aa: CASGFGTGITEAFF
CDR3nt: TGTGCTAGTGGTTTTGGGACAGGGATCACTGAAGCTTTCTTT
v_gene: TRBV12-5
j_gene: TRBJ1-1
abundance: many
d_gene: TRBD1

CDR3aa: CASTLNPRADNSYEQYF
CDR3nt: TGTGCCAGCACTCTGAACCCGCGGGCCGACAACTCCTACGAGCAGTACTTC
v_gene: TRBV5-5
j_gene: TRBJ2-7
abundance: few
d_gene: -

CDR3aa: CASSSPKGLNEQFF
CDR3nt: TGTGCCAGCAGTTCACCCAAGGGTCTGAATGAGCAGTTCTTC
v_gene: TRBV12-3/TRBV12-4
j_gene: TRBJ2-1
abundance: -
d_gene: -

CDR3aa: CASSQGGTNQPQHF
CDR3nt: TGTGCCAGCAGCCAAGGGGGCACCAATCAGCCCCAGCATTTT
v_gene: TRBV7-2
j_gene: TRBJ1-5
abundance: many
d_gene: TRBD1

CDR3aa: CASTQGGTEAFF
CDR3nt: TGTGCCAGCACACAGGGGGGCACTGAAGCTTTCTTT
v_gene: TRBV12-3/TRBV12-4
j_gene: TRBJ1-1
abundance: many
d_gene: TRBD1

CDR3aa: CASSLTQRYEQYF
CDR3nt: TGTGCCAGCAGTTTAACCCAGCGTTACGAGCAGTACTTC
v_gene: TRBV12-3/TRBV12-4
j_gene: TRBJ2-7
abundance: few
d_gene: -

CDR3aa: CASSQRGIYEQYF
CDR3nt: TGTGCCAGCAGCCAACGGGGAATCTACGAGCAGTACTTC
v_gene: TRBV3-1
j_gene: TRBJ2-7
abundance: -
d_gene: -

CDR3aa: CASRSTGRAFF
CDR3nt: TGTGCCAGCAGGTCGACAGGGAGGGCTTTCTTT
v_gene: TRBV27
j_gene: TRBJ1-1
abundance: many
d_gene: TRBD1

CDR3aa: CASSAVNEQFF
CDR3nt: TGTGCCAGCAGTGCCGTCAATGAGCAGTTCTTC
v_gene: TRBV2
j_gene: TRBJ2-1
abundance: few
d_gene: -

CDR3aa: CASSFGQGLYNEQFF
CDR3nt: TGTGCCAGCAGCTTCGGACAGGGCCTCTACAATGAGCAGTTCTTC
v_gene: TRBV7-3
j_gene: TRBJ2-1
abundance: -
d_gene: TRBD1

CDR3aa: CASSQHSRMETQYF
CDR3nt: TGCGCCAGCAGCCAACACTCGCGGATGGAGACCCAGTACTTC
v_gene: TRBV4-1
j_gene: TRBJ2-5
abundance: many
d_gene: -

CDR3aa: CASSSLLGGPDTQYF
CDR3nt: TGTGCCAGCAGTTCCCTACTAGGGGGTCCAGATACGCAGTATTTT
v_gene: TRBV7-6
j_gene: TRBJ2-3
abundance: few
d_gene: -